What follows are 27 T cell receptor beta chains derived from one specimen sequenced in a study of CD8+ T cells in alopecia areata (dated by TCRdb to 2016 to 2019). The treatment or condition label corresponds to: oral pan-JAK inhibitor, 5-10 mg twice daily. Libraries were prepared through the immunoSEQ multiplex PCR assay. For TCR sequencing, RNA was extracted from every sample and reverse transcribed into cDNA to serve as template. TCRdb stores this immuneACCESS table with in-frame sequences only. Part of the clones is absent; in the studies checked, under half of the shortfall reflects unresolved V genes, and no reason is known for the rest. The sample table shows roughly 250,000 clones, and 60% are seen once. In total, the top ten clones hold about 0.88% of the sample. The sequences come from CD4+ T cells sorted from blood, collected around week 54, from a patient treated with tofacitinib. The receptors originated from a human donor with alopecia areata.

The J gene is TRBJ1-6, the V gene TRBV27; possibly TRBD1 for D (6 bases). This CDR3 contains 18 residues. Trimming pared 2 bases from V and 7 bases from J, leaving 21 bases between. Germline V lookup: CDR1 MNHEY, CDR2 SMNVEV (reference sequence). CDR3 sequence (DNA): TGTGCCAGCAGTTTAGTAGCGCCTGGACAGCTCCCAAATTCACCCCTCCACTTT. Encoded protein: CASSLVAPGQLPNSPLHF.

The chain employs TRBV29-1 and TRBJ2-5; D is unclear. V was shortened by 4 bases and J by 1 base, with 13 bases between the two germline ends. CDR3 size: 14 residues. CDR1 and CDR2 (germline): SQVTM, ANQGSEA. For the CDR3, the DNA is TGCAGCGTTGCGAGGAACTCCGGCCAAGAGACCCAGTACTTC. It codes for CSVARNSGQETQYF.

This clone was observed a handful of times. This rearrangement joins TRBV29-1 to TRBJ2-6; D remains ambiguous. The CDR3 totals 14 residues. The ends were cut back, 3 bases at V and 0 bases at J, with 6 bases in the middle. Germline V gives CDR1 SQVTM, CDR2 ANQGSEA. In DNA, the CDR3 is TGCAGCGTTGACTTTTCCTCTGGGGCCAACGTCCTGACTTTC. Translating it yields CSVDFSSGANVLTF.

The rearrangement uses TRBV29-1 and TRBJ2-7; TRBD1 agrees at 10 bases. This CDR3 is 15 amino acids long. J gave up 2 bases and V 4 bases, and 8 bases lay outside the gene matches. The germline CDR1 and CDR2 sequences are SQVTM and ANQGSEA. The DNA for the CDR3 is TGCAGCGTTGTTCTGTGGGACAGGGGACCCTACGAGCAGTACTTC. It specifies CSVVLWDRGPYEQYF.

V usage is TRBV7-9 and J usage is TRBJ2-2, with TRBD1 as a possible D gene (6 bases). The CDR3 totals 14 residues. The V gene's germline CDR1 is SEHNR and CDR2 FQNEAQ (reference sequence). The V end was cut by 5 bases, the J end by 6 bases, with 13 bases between. The CDR3 protein is CASSLYRDPGELFF. CDR3 coding DNA: TGTGCCAGCAGCCTGTACAGGGATCCCGGGGAGCTGTTTTTT.

The V call is TRBV29-1, the J call TRBJ2-1, with D tentatively TRBD2 (5 bases). With 0 bases removed from V and 2 bases from J, the gap between germline ends came to 17 bases. The CDR3 runs to 17 residues. CDR1 is SQVTM and CDR2 is ANQGSEA in the germline V gene. CDR3 in amino acids: CSVEDYGRVKPYNEQFF. DNA for the CDR3: TGCAGCGTTGAAGATTACGGGCGGGTAAAACCCTACAATGAGCAGTTCTTC.

This clone has a handful of counts. The chain is built from TRBV6-1 and TRBJ1-5; D not resolved. Germline V gene data show CDR1 as MNHNS and CDR2 as SASEGT. This CDR3 contains 14 residues. V lost 0 bases, J lost 2 bases, and 5 bases lay in between. In DNA form, the CDR3 reads TGTGCCAGCAGTGAAGCGCACGGCAATCAGCCCCAGCATTTT. This sequence encodes CASSEAHGNQPQHF.

The chain carries TRBV7-3 and TRBJ2-1, with D perhaps assigned TRBD1 or TRBD2 (6 bases each). Germline V gene lookup returns CDR1 SGHTA and CDR2 FQGTGA. With 1 base removed from V and 2 bases from J, the gap between germline ends came to 9 bases. This CDR3 spans 15 amino acids. The CDR3 sequence is CASSLRGGTYNEQFF. As DNA, the CDR3 is TGTGCCAGCAGCTTAAGAGGGGGGACCTACAATGAGCAGTTCTTC.

The chain has TRBV29-1 and TRBJ2-7; the D gene is possibly TRBD2 (5 bases). Germline V gene lookup returns CDR1 SQVTM and CDR2 ANQGSEA. The CDR3 sequence is 12 residues long. The CDR3 is CSAGVRSGEQYF. The DNA of the CDR3 is TGCAGTGCAGGCGTCCGGTCGGGGGAGCAGTACTTC.

This clone was detected only a few times. The chain carries TRBV6-6 and TRBJ1-5, with D perhaps matching TRBD1 (6 bases). V shed 5 bases and J shed 4 bases, with 6 bases lying between them. The CDR3 is made up of 12 amino acids. CDR1 and CDR2 from the germline V gene are MNHNY and SVGAGI (reference sequence). CDR3 sequence: CASSRGNQPQHF. CDR3 nucleotide sequence: TGTGCCAGCAGTAGGGGGAATCAGCCCCAGCATTTT.

The J gene is TRBJ2-7, the V gene TRBV30, with 9 bases lining up with TRBD1. There are 12 residues in the CDR3. Trimming took 8 bases from V and 3 from J; bases not matched to a gene: 5. From germline, CDR1 is GTSNPN and CDR2 SVGIG (reference sequence). The CDR3 loop reads CAGWGQGYEQYF. CDR3 nucleotide sequence: TGTGCCGGTTGGGGACAGGGCTACGAGCAGTACTTC.

The chain joins TRBV5-6 to TRBJ2-1; D ambiguous. CDR1 and CDR2 (germline): SGHDT, YYEEEE. CDR3 length equals 15 residues. Trimming took 3 bases from V and 7 from J, leaving 17 bases between them. Here the CDR3 reads CASSSRTALMNEQFF. For the CDR3, the DNA is TGTGCCAGCAGCTCCAGGACGGCCTTGATGAATGAGCAGTTCTTC.

The chain employs TRBV10-2 and TRBJ2-4, with D uncertain. V lost 4 bases and J 8 bases, leaving 6 bases between the germline ends. CDR3 length equals 11 residues. The germline V gene encodes CDR1 WSHSY and CDR2 SAAADI. CDR3 in DNA: TGCGCCAGCAGTGTCGCGTACATTCAGTACTTC. It encodes CASSVAYIQYF.

V usage is TRBV18 and J usage is TRBJ2-3; D remains ambiguous. Trimming took 2 bases from V and 2 from J, leaving 8 bases between them. Looked up from germline, CDR1 is KGHSH and CDR2 is LQKENI. The CDR3 sequence is 14 residues long. CDR3 sequence reads: CASSPGPFTDTQYF. CDR3 DNA sequence: TGTGCCAGCTCACCAGGCCCTTTCACAGATACGCAGTATTTT. Full variable domain (rest looked up from reference TRBV18 and TRBJ2-3): NAGVMQNPRHLVRRRGQEARLRCSPMKGHSHVYWYRQLPEEGLKFMVYLQKENIIDESGMPKERFSAEFPKEGPSILRIQQVVRGDSAAYFCASSPGPFTDTQYFGPGTRLTVL.

The CDR3 spells CASTNQGSGTGELFF. Written as DNA, the CDR3 is TGTGCCAGCACAAACCAGGGATCAGGCACCGGGGAGCTGTTTTTT. The chain is built from TRBV11-3 and TRBJ2-2; a possible D gene is TRBD1 (5 bases). This CDR3 is built from 15 residues. Germline V CDR1 and CDR2: SGHNT, YENEEA. V gave up 7 bases and J gave up 4 bases, with 16 bases separating them.

The chain carries TRBV30 and TRBJ1-2; D may be TRBD1 (5 bases). Per germline, CDR1 GTSNPN and CDR2 SVGIG (reference sequence). Trimming left V 2 bases short and J 8 bases short, with 15 bases between. CDR3 size: 13 residues. This chain's CDR3 is CAWSSTFRQGYTF. CDR3 in DNA: TGTGCCTGGAGTTCTACCTTCCGACAGGGCTACACCTTC.

The chain recombines TRBV11-2 with TRBJ2-2, with 10 bases that match TRBD1. In germline, CDR1 is SGHAT, CDR2 FQNNGV. The CDR3 is 15 amino acids. V lost 3 bases to trimming and J lost 7 bases; unmatched junction nucleotides: 5. CDR3 sequence: CASSFRDRGHGELFF. DNA of the CDR3: TGTGCCAGCAGCTTCCGGGACAGGGGTCACGGGGAGCTGTTTTTT.

V usage is TRBV11-2 and J usage is TRBJ2-1; 7 bases match TRBD2. The CDR3 runs to 12 residues. Germline values: CDR1 SGHAT, CDR2 FQNNGV. Losses at the gene ends were 1 base for V and 15 bases for J; bases not matched to a gene: 6. CDR3 nucleotide sequence: TGTGCCAGCAGCTTAGTTGCGGGGGTTTCGTTCTTC. Encoded protein: CASSLVAGVSFF.

Only a few counts were recorded for this clone. Other DNA variants within this sample encode the same CDR3. The chain links TRBV4-1 to TRBJ1-5, with no clear D. Trimming pared 0 bases from V and 4 bases from J, leaving 4 bases between. Germline V gene lookup returns CDR1 MGHRA and CDR2 YSYEKL. The length of the CDR3 is 13 residues. The chain's CDR3 is CASSQDPNQPQHF. CDR3 nucleotide sequence: TGCGCCAGCAGCCAAGATCCAAATCAGCCCCAGCATTTT.

Details on this clone: A much larger clone differs by one base, so this may be a read error. Other DNA sequences within the sample encode an identical CDR3. The V gene is TRBV7-9, the J gene TRBJ2-3; no definite D call. The CDR3 spans 13 residues. Germline V lookup: CDR1 SEHNR, CDR2 FQNEAQ (reference sequence). V was clipped by 1 base and J by 1 base, with 3 bases between them. The CDR3 sequence is CASSLGGTDTQYF. The CDR3 DNA reads as TGTGCCAGCAGCTTAGGGGGCACAGATACGCAGTATTTT.

This clone was observed a single time. The gene calls are TRBV29-1 and TRBJ2-2, with unresolved D. The ends were cut back, 4 bases at V and 1 base at J, with 10 bases in the middle. The germline CDR1 and CDR2 sequences are SQVTM and ANQGSEA. The CDR3 contains 14 residues. CDR3 region: CSVGRRRNTGELFF. As DNA, the CDR3 is TGCAGCGTTGGCAGGCGGAGGAACACCGGGGAGCTGTTTTTT.

The chain uses TRBV15 and TRBJ1-6; D gene unclear. Between the trimmed V and J ends, which lost 0 bases and 13 bases, there was a span of 13 bases. This CDR3 has 14 residues. Per germline, CDR1 LNHNV and CDR2 YYDKDF (reference sequence). In nucleotides, the CDR3 is TGTGCCACCAGCAGAGATAAGCGGTCAACTCCCCTCCACTTT. This codes for CATSRDKRSTPLHF. Complete variable domain (other parts from reference TRBV15 and TRBJ1-6): DAMVIQNPRYQVTQFGKPVTLSCSQTLNHNVMYWYQQKSSQAPKLLFHYYDKDFNNEADTPDNFQSRRPNTSFCFLDIRSPGLGDTAMYLCATSRDKRSTPLHFGNGTRLTVT.

This clone has at least ten counts. The chain recombines TRBV6-1 with TRBJ1-6; TRBD1 matches 8 bases. Losses at the gene ends were 8 bases for V and 6 bases for J; bases not matched to a gene: 0. The CDR3 extends over 12 amino acids. Germline CDR1 and CDR2: MNHNS and SASEGT. CDR3 region: CASGQGNSPLHF. The CDR3 nucleotides read TGTGCCAGCGGACAGGGTAATTCACCCCTCCACTTT.

The chain links TRBV7-9 to TRBJ1-1; 8 positions match TRBD1. The CDR3 loop spans 15 amino acids. The germline V gene has CDR1 SEHNR and CDR2 FQNEAQ (reference sequence). The junction had 6 bases not matched to a gene; V was cut back by 2 bases and J by 4 bases. The CDR3 spells CASSLMTGASTEAFF. The CDR3 DNA follows: TGTGCCAGCAGCTTAATGACAGGGGCGAGCACTGAAGCTTTCTTT.

The chain combines TRBV13 with TRBJ1-6, with 7 bases aligning to TRBD1. With 5 bases clipped from V and 7 bases from J, the junction kept 5 bases outside the gene matches. CDR3 size: 14 residues. The germline V gene encodes CDR1 PRHDT and CDR2 FYEKMQ (reference sequence). The CDR3 loop reads CASSPMTGNSPLHF. The CDR3 DNA reads TGTGCCAGCAGCCCAATGACAGGGAATTCACCCCTCCACTTT. Full variable domain (outside the CDR3, taken from reference TRBV13 and TRBJ1-6): AAGVIQSPRHLIKEKRETATLKCYPIPRHDTVYWYQQGPGQDPQFLISFYEKMQSDKGSIPDRFSAQQFSDYHSELNMSSLELGDSALYFCASSPMTGNSPLHFGNGTRLTVT.

The chain's CDR3 is CASSYLPGHSNSPLHF. CDR3 DNA: TGTGCCAGCAGTTACTTACCGGGACACAGTAATTCACCCCTCCACTTT. This rearrangement joins TRBV6-5 to TRBJ1-6; D may be TRBD1 (6 bases). The CDR3 contains 16 residues. CDR1 and CDR2 from the germline V gene are MNHEY and SVGAGI. Trimming shortened V by 1 base and J by 6 bases, and 13 bases separated the two germline ends.

Concerning this clone itself: The sample contains more than one DNA sequence encoding this CDR3. The CDR3 DNA sequence: TGCAGCGTGGGACAGGGCCTCTATGGCTACACCTTC. It translates to CSVGQGLYGYTF. The chain is built from TRBV29-1 and TRBJ1-2, with 9 bases matching TRBD1. The V gene's germline CDR1 is SQVTM and CDR2 ANQGSEA. J lost 4 bases, V lost 6 bases, and 3 bases had no gene match. The CDR3 has 12 residues.